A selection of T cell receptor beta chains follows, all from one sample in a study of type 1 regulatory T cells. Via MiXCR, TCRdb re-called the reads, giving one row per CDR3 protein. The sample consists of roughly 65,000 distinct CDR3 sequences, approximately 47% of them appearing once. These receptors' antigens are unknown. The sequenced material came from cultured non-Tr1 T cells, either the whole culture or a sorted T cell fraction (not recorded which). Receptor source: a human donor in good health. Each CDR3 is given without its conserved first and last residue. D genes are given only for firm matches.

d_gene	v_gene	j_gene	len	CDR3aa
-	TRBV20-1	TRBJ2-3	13	SARALRAGTDTQY
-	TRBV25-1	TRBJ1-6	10	ASSWPNSPLH
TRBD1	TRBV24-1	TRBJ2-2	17	ATSDRDRSSPANTGELF
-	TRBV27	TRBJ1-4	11	ASSRAGDEKLF
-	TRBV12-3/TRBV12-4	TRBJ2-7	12	ASSFFRGQDEQY
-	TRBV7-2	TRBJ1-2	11	ASKRGSSGGYT
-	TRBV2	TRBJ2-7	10	ASSGQTYEQY
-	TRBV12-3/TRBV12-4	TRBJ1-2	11	ASSLLGNYGYT
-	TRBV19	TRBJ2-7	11	ASSMTVTYEQY
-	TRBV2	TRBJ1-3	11	ASRARAGNTIY
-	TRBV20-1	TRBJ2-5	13	SARDLARSWETQY
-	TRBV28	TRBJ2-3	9	ASSSGVMQY
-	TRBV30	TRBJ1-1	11	AWSTRENTEAF
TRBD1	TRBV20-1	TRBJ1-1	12	SAPKSTGGAQAF
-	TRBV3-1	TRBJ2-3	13	ASSPPQGRGGTQY
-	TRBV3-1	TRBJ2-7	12	ASSQSTGPYEQY
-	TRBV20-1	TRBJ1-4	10	SARQTNEKLF
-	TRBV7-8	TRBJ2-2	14	ASSVLGGGNTGELF
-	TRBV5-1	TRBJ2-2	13	ASSRMGQNTGELF